The sequence of this TCR beta chain was determined in a study of cytomegalovirus exposure and HLA in healthy donors. The PCR contained 60 Vbeta and 13 Jbeta primers. Sequenced by immunoSEQ multiplex PCR; TCRdb stores in-frame clones only, minus some. The profile covers approximately 280,000 clones, with around 86% appearing a single time and roughly 4% taken by the ten largest. The CDR3 spans 15 residues. V lost 6 bases to trimming and J lost 6 bases, with 19 bases between them. The germline V gene has CDR1 SGDLS and CDR2 YYNGEE. The sequencing sample was made of PBMCs. This sequence originates from a middle-aged man in good health and CMV-seropositive. The chain links TRBV9 to TRBJ1-5, with TRBD1 as a possible D gene (6 bases). The CDR3 coding sequence is TGTGCCAGCAACAAACAGGGAATTAATGCTCAGCCCCAGCATTTT. Its translation: CASNKQGINAQPQHF.